The 9 T cell receptor beta chains in this list originate from one sample, sequenced in a study of blood T cells in healthy people across ages. The second PCR ran roughly 7 to 11 cycles with a sample-barcoded 5' primer and J-beta primers. TCRdb ran MiXCR on the 5' RACE reads and lists one entry per CDR3 protein. The data show about 1.4 million distinct CDR3 sequences, roughly 59% seen once. Source material: blood. The origin of the receptors is a man younger than 35 in good health.

This clonotype was seen a single time. The gene calls are TRBV3-1 and TRBJ2-1, with D possibly matching TRBD1 (6 bases). CDR3 length: 14 amino acids. Trimming cost V 1 base and J 9 bases, with 13 bases left between them. CDR1 is LGHDT, CDR2 YNNKEL, per germline (reference sequence). This CDR3 is CASSQAGAIGEQFF. For the CDR3, the DNA is TGTGCCAGCAGCCAAGCAGGGGCTATCGGTGAGCAGTTCTTC.

This clonotype appeared many times. The rearrangement uses TRBV27 and TRBJ2-7, with a weak D call TRBD1 (6 bases). CDR3 length: 13 residues. The germline gives CDR1 MNHEY, CDR2 SMNVEV (reference sequence). With 4 bases removed from V and 0 bases from J, the gap between germline ends came to 7 bases. The CDR3 is CASSWGHSYEQYF. The CDR3 DNA reads as TGTGCCAGCAGTTGGGGACACTCCTACGAGCAGTACTTC.

The J gene is TRBJ2-3, the V gene TRBV9; 12 bases match TRBD2. Unmatched junction bases numbered 18, after V lost 4 bases and J lost 0 bases. Germline CDR1 and CDR2: SGDLS and YYNGEE. The CDR3 covers 21 residues. The CDR3 is CASSPPPGLAGGSPSTDTQYF. The DNA for the CDR3 is TGTGCCAGCAGCCCCCCTCCGGGGCTAGCGGGAGGGTCACCTAGCACAGATACGCAGTATTTT.

The V gene is TRBV29-1, the J gene TRBJ1-4, with TRBD1 matching 7 bases. This CDR3 spans 15 amino acids. Per germline, CDR1 SQVTM and CDR2 ANQGSEA. V shed 4 bases and J 0 bases; nucleotides not matched to a gene: 5. CDR3 bases: TGCAGCGTTGGTAGACAGGGAGCAACTAATGAAAAACTGTTTTTT. Protein product: CSVGRQGATNEKLFF.

The CDR3: CASRRGGTDTGELFF. In nucleotides, the CDR3 is TGTGCCAGTCGTCGGGGGGGTACCGACACCGGGGAGCTGTTTTTT. This chain uses TRBV7-2 with TRBJ2-2, with 8 bases aligning to TRBD2. The trim removed 9 bases at V and 3 bases at J, leaving 9 bases unmatched. The CDR3 is made up of 15 amino acids. Germline V gene lookup returns CDR1 SGHTA and CDR2 FQGNSA. The full variable domain, with the rest looked up from reference TRBV7-2 and TRBJ2-2, is GAGVSQSPSNKVTEKGKDVELRCDPISGHTALYWYRQSLGQGLEFLIYFQGNSAPDKSGLPSDRFSAERTGGSVSTLTIQRTQQEDSAVYLCASRRGGTDTGELFFGEGSRLTVL.

V is TRBV12-3 or TRBV12-4 and J is TRBJ1-5, with D hard to call. This CDR3 spans 16 amino acids. V lost 3 bases to trimming and J lost 0 bases, with 12 bases between them. CDR3 coding DNA: TGTGCCAGCAGTTTGTTGACGAGTTATAGCAATCAGCCCCAGCATTTT. The encoded protein is CASSLLTSYSNQPQHF.

This chain connects TRBV6-1 to TRBJ1-5; D may be TRBD1 (5 bases). CDR1 MNHNS and CDR2 SASEGT come from the germline V gene. V was clipped by 5 bases and J by 0 bases, with 14 bases between them. CDR3 length: 16 amino acids. The CDR3 here is CASSTGINYSNQPQHF. DNA for the CDR3: TGTGCCAGCAGTACAGGAATCAACTATAGCAATCAGCCCCAGCATTTT.

The J gene is TRBJ1-4, the V gene TRBV28, with D unclear. The CDR3 runs 16 residues. Germline V gives CDR1 MDHEN, CDR2 SYDVKM. The germline V and J ends were trimmed by 6 bases and 4 bases, with 18 bases remaining between them. For the CDR3, the DNA is TGTGCCAGCAGCCTTAGCTCTACAAGACTTAATGAAAAACTGTTTTTT. Translation gives CASSLSSTRLNEKLFF.

V is TRBV29-1 and J is TRBJ1-2, with D unresolved. Trimming took 3 bases from V and 2 from J, leaving 13 bases between them. CDR1 and CDR2 from the germline V gene are SQVTM and ANQGSEA. The CDR3 runs 14 residues. The CDR3 sequence: CSVDLGQVNYGYTF. As DNA, the CDR3 is TGCAGCGTTGACTTGGGCCAGGTCAACTATGGCTACACCTTC.